Shown below are 14 T cell receptor beta chains from a single sample sequenced in a study of T-cell reconstitution after alpha-beta-depleted transplantation in children. Unique molecular identifiers were used to barcode this TCRbeta library. TCRdb fed the PCR reads into MiXCR, producing one record per CDR3 protein. The sample holds 530,000 or so distinct CDR3 sequences; roughly a quarter are singletons and the top ten take just over 35%. The input for sequencing was PBMCs, taken before TCRalphabeta/CD19-depleted stem cell transplant. Receptors originate from a boy in the first two years of life with Wiskott-Aldrich syndrome, due to receive a stem cell transplant.

The V and J genes are TRBV27 and TRBJ1-5; TRBD1 matches at 9 bases. Germline values: CDR1 MNHEY, CDR2 SMNVEV (reference sequence). Trimming took 6 bases from V and 5 from J; bases not matched to a gene: 2. This CDR3 has 13 amino acids. The CDR3: CASRGQGYQPQHF. CDR3 coding DNA: TGTGCCAGCAGGGGACAGGGTTATCAGCCCCAGCATTTT.

The rearrangement links TRBV5-1 to TRBJ2-3, with D perhaps matching TRBD2 (9 bases). Trimming shortened V by 4 bases and J by 0 bases, and 24 bases separated the two germline ends. The CDR3 loop spans 19 amino acids. Germline lookup yields CDR1 SGHRS and CDR2 YFSETQ. This chain's CDR3 is CASSGIRGRLAGSTDTQYF. The CDR3 DNA reads TGCGCCAGCAGCGGGATCAGGGGGCGCCTAGCGGGGAGCACAGATACGCAGTATTTT.

This chain uses TRBV20-1 with TRBJ2-5; D gene unclear. V dropped 4 bases and J dropped 3 bases, with 9 bases sitting between them. Per the germline V gene, CDR1 is DFQATT and CDR2 is SNEGSKA (reference sequence). This CDR3 has 12 residues. The CDR3 nucleotides are TGCAGTGCTATCTGGTCCAAAGAGACCCAGTACTTC. It codes for CSAIWSKETQYF.

This clonotype turned up a few times. V and J are TRBV5-1 and TRBJ1-2; 9 positions match TRBD1. V was clipped by 7 bases and J by 4 bases; unmatched bases: 8. Germline V gene data show CDR1 as SGHRS and CDR2 as YFSETQ. This CDR3 contains 14 residues. The CDR3 reads CASGGTGRGYGYTF. In nucleotides, the CDR3 is TGCGCCAGCGGCGGGACAGGGCGAGGCTATGGCTACACCTTC.

This clonotype was seen a handful of times. The chain recombines TRBV5-1 with TRBJ1-2; 7 bases are a match to TRBD1. Germline trimming cut 4 bases from V and 0 bases from J; bases unmatched to any gene: 9. CDR1 and CDR2 from the germline V gene are SGHRS and YFSETQ. The CDR3 is 16 residues long. The CDR3 region is CASSRGQLSSNYGYTF. Written as DNA, the CDR3 is TGCGCCAGCAGCCGGGGACAGTTAAGTTCTAACTATGGCTACACCTTC.

V and J are TRBV18 and TRBJ2-1; D may be TRBD1 or TRBD2 (5 bases each). This CDR3 is built from 13 residues. The ends were cut back, 8 bases at V and 7 bases at J, with 15 bases in the middle. The germline CDR1 and CDR2 sequences are KGHSH and LQKENI. The CDR3 sequence: CASLRDLGNEQFF. As DNA, the CDR3 is TGTGCCAGCCTTCGGGACCTAGGGAATGAGCAGTTCTTC.

V and J are TRBV20-1 and TRBJ2-1; D is unresolved. V lost 0 bases and J lost 0, with 12 bases in between. In germline, CDR1 is DFQATT, CDR2 SNEGSKA (reference sequence). This CDR3 spans 16 amino acids. CDR3 region: CSARDPVSSSYNEQFF. The CDR3 nucleotides read TGCAGTGCTAGAGATCCAGTCAGCAGCTCCTACAATGAGCAGTTCTTC.

The sample holds one count of this clonotype. The chain has TRBV12-3 or TRBV12-4 and TRBJ2-7, with a tentative D call TRBD2 (6 bases). The V gene lost 0 bases and the J gene lost 5 bases, with 11 bases spanning the gap. The CDR3 is 14 amino acids. The DNA for the CDR3 is TGTGCCAGCAGTTTAGCGGGAGGTATCAACGAGCAGTACTTC. Amino acid sequence: CASSLAGGINEQYF.

This rearrangement joins TRBV2 to TRBJ2-7; D not resolved. The CDR3 length is 15 residues. Trimming pared 2 bases from V and 3 bases from J, leaving 14 bases between. Per the germline V gene, CDR1 is SNHLY and CDR2 is FYNNEI. The CDR3 loop is CASSELSGQYYEQYF. As DNA, the CDR3 is TGTGCCAGCAGTGAATTGAGTGGGCAGTACTACGAGCAGTACTTC.

The chain combines TRBV4-1 with TRBJ2-5; D remains unclear. Germline lookup yields CDR1 MGHRA and CDR2 YSYEKL. Trimming took off 1 base at V and 1 base at J, with 13 bases between the two ends. The CDR3 runs 16 residues. In DNA form, the CDR3 reads TGCGCCAGCAGCCAAGGTGGACGGGCGTCCCAAGAGACCCAGTACTTC. This sequence encodes CASSQGGRASQETQYF.

This clonotype was found a few times. The chain joins TRBV7-2 to TRBJ1-1; tentatively, D is TRBD1 (6 bases). CDR1 SGHTA and CDR2 FQGNSA come from the germline V gene. The CDR3 contains 13 residues. The germline V and J ends were trimmed by 4 bases and 7 bases, with 13 bases remaining between them. This CDR3 is CASSSRQASEAFF. CDR3 in DNA: TGTGCCAGCAGCTCCCGACAGGCTAGTGAAGCTTTCTTT.

Only a few counts were recorded for this clonotype. The V and J genes are TRBV10-3 and TRBJ2-4; TRBD2 is a possible D gene (5 bases). Trimming cost V 4 bases and J 0 bases, with 7 bases left between them. The CDR3 has 14 residues. Germline lookup yields CDR1 ENHRY and CDR2 SYGVKD. The CDR3 bases are TGTGCCATCAGTGCTGGACTAGCCAAAAACATTCAGTACTTC. Translated: CAISAGLAKNIQYF.

This clonotype was picked up a small number of times. V gene TRBV5-1 combines with J gene TRBJ1-1; D gene uncertain. There are 13 residues in the CDR3. Germline CDR1 and CDR2: SGHRS and YFSETQ. V lost 0 bases and J lost 7, with 10 bases in between. The CDR3 region is CASSLAGRFEAFF. The CDR3, as DNA: TGCGCCAGCAGCTTGGCCGGGCGCTTTGAAGCTTTCTTT. The variable domain in full, with the rest retrieved from reference TRBV5-1 and TRBJ1-1, is KAGVTQTPRYLIKTRGQQVTLSCSPISGHRSVSWYQQTPGQGLQFLFEYFSETQRNKGNFPGRFSGRQFSNSRSEMNVSTLELGDSALYLCASSLAGRFEAFFGQGTRLTVV.

This chain joins TRBV6-2 or TRBV6-3 and TRBJ2-7; no firm D call. Germline V gene data show CDR1 as MNHEY and CDR2 as SVGEGT. The length of the CDR3 is 14 residues. V gave up 6 bases and J gave up 2 bases, with 14 bases separating them. Here the CDR3 DNA reads TGTGCCAGCAGCCGAACGCTCACAGCCTACGAGCAGTACTTC. It codes for CASSRTLTAYEQYF.